Sequencing of this TCR beta chain was carried out in a study of shared clonotypes between healthy human individuals. Germline V gene data show CDR1 as SGHTS and CDR2 as YDEGEE. CDR3 length equals 16 residues. Losses at the gene ends were 1 base for V and 5 bases for J; bases not matched to a gene: 9. This clone showed up just once. The run depth of the assay was deep. Repertoires were generated with immunoSEQ multiplex PCR, while TCRdb's copy carries only in-frame clones and drops some. The table lists 740,000 or so clones, roughly 72% of them singletons. The specimen sequenced was memory CD4+ T cells sorted from blood. Regarding subset: CD45RA-negative fraction. The chain carries TRBV5-8 and TRBJ2-7; TRBD1 aligns across 10 bases. The clonotype comes from a woman in her 30s in good health. CDR3 loop: CASSLFKGQGIHEQYF. As DNA, the CDR3 is TGTGCCAGCAGCTTGTTTAAGGGACAGGGGATACACGAGCAGTACTTC.